These 15 T cell receptor beta chains originate from one sample sequenced in a study of blood T cells in healthy people across ages. The authors ran a second PCR of roughly 6 to 12 cycles using a sample-barcoded 5' primer and a J-beta primer mix. TCRdb ran MiXCR on the 5' RACE reads and lists one entry per CDR3 protein. Here the sample spans fewer than 750,000 distinct CDR3 sequences, more than 45% being singletons. Sequenced sample: blood. The receptors come from a woman aged 80 or over in good health.

This clonotype was seen at least ten times. The chain employs TRBV6-2 or TRBV6-3 and TRBJ2-5; TRBD2 is a possible D gene (5 bases). Trimming removed 0 bases from V and 5 bases from J, with 13 bases in between. CDR1 and CDR2 (germline): MNHEY, SVGEGT. The CDR3 length is 15 residues. The CDR3 is CASSYSVGAGETQYF. In nucleotides, the CDR3 is TGTGCCAGCAGTTACTCTGTGGGAGCCGGTGAGACCCAGTACTTC.

This clonotype was seen repeatedly, ten times or more. The chain couples TRBV10-3 to TRBJ2-7; a possible D gene is TRBD1 (5 bases). V lost 2 bases and J lost 5, with 13 bases in between. This CDR3 spans 14 amino acids. CDR1 and CDR2 (germline): ENHRY, SYGVKD. CDR3 in DNA: TGTGCCATCAGTGAGGGTCAGGGAATAAACGAGCAGTACTTC. This translates into CAISEGQGINEQYF.

This clonotype was seen at least ten times. The rearrangement uses TRBV20-1 and TRBJ2-3; tentative D call: TRBD1 (6 bases). The CDR3 extends over 15 amino acids. CDR1 and CDR2 (germline): DFQATT, SNEGSKA (reference sequence). V gave up 4 bases and J gave up 0 bases, with 14 bases separating them. CDR3 residues: CSATKDRTSTDTQYF. The DNA for the CDR3 is TGCAGTGCTACCAAAGACAGGACTAGCACAGATACGCAGTATTTT.

The chain is built from TRBV29-1 and TRBJ2-1; 11 nucleotides align to TRBD2. The CDR3 runs to 16 residues. Losses at the gene ends were 4 bases for V and 4 bases for J; bases not matched to a gene: 9. Germline loops: CDR1 SQVTM, CDR2 ANQGSEA. CDR3 protein: CSVVPWGTSGYNEQFF. CDR3 coding DNA: TGCAGCGTTGTGCCGTGGGGGACTAGCGGATACAATGAGCAGTTCTTC.

This clonotype was recorded at least ten times. An end of the junction does not agree with germline; a read error may underlie this. The chain couples TRBV9 to TRBJ2-5, with 10 bases matching TRBD1. The germline V gene encodes CDR1 SGDLS and CDR2 YYNGEE. The CDR3 consists of 11 residues. CDR3 sequence (DNA): TGCTGCTTGGACAGGGGGGAGACCCAGTACTTC. It specifies CCLDRGETQYF.

The V and J genes are TRBV5-1 and TRBJ2-1, with 12 bases that match TRBD2. Per germline, CDR1 SGHRS and CDR2 YFSETQ. The CDR3 covers 17 residues. V shed 0 bases, J shed 6 bases, and the junction held 7 bases outside the gene matches. The CDR3 bases are TGCGCCAGCAGCTTGGTCGGCCTAGCGGGAGGGGTCAATGAGCAGTTCTTC. This codes for CASSLVGLAGGVNEQFF.

The CDR3 region is CASSVAGGGTEAFF. CDR3 nucleotides: TGTGCCAGCAGCGTAGCTGGCGGCGGGACTGAAGCTTTCTTT. The chain joins TRBV9 to TRBJ1-1; unclear D gene. This CDR3 region has 14 residues. Germline V CDR1 and CDR2: SGDLS, YYNGEE. The V end lost 0 bases, the J end lost 5 bases, and 11 bases lay between the germline ends.

This sequence joins TRBV28 and TRBJ2-7; unclear D gene. Gene TRBJ2-5 matches the end of the DNA better, so the J call may be wrong. Per the germline V gene, CDR1 is MDHEN and CDR2 is SYDVKM. This CDR3 has 13 residues. CDR3: CASSPNVLETQYF. CDR3 nucleotide sequence: TGTGCCAGCAGTCCGAATGTTCTGGAGACCCAGTACTTC.

V and J are TRBV6-2 or TRBV6-3 and TRBJ2-5; 7 bases are shared with TRBD2. This CDR3 is built from 17 residues. V dropped 0 bases and J dropped 2; count of bases not matched to a gene: 9. Germline lookup yields CDR1 MNHEY and CDR2 SVGEGT. CDR3 sequence: CASSYSRLAAYQETQYF. The CDR3 nucleotides are TGTGCCAGCAGTTACTCTCGGCTAGCGGCATATCAAGAGACCCAGTACTTC.

The chain couples TRBV7-2 to TRBJ2-7, with TRBD1 identical over 10 bases. The CDR3 runs 14 residues. Losses at the gene ends were 2 bases for V and 6 bases for J; bases not matched to a gene: 4. Germline V gene lookup returns CDR1 SGHTA and CDR2 FQGNSA. CDR3 sequence (DNA): TGTGCCAGCAGCTTAAGGGACAGGGGTGTCGAGCAGTACTTC. Protein product: CASSLRDRGVEQYF.

The sample holds many counts of this clonotype. This rearrangement joins TRBV24-1 to TRBJ2-7; TRBD1 matches 10 bases. The V and J ends lost 4 bases and 3 bases, in that order; junction bases with no gene match: 5. The germline V gene encodes CDR1 KGHDR and CDR2 SFDVKD. This CDR3 is built from 15 residues. Here the CDR3 reads CATSDPRTGGYEQYF. Here the CDR3 DNA reads TGTGCCACCAGTGACCCTAGGACAGGGGGCTACGAGCAGTACTTC.

CDR3: CASTRTLEAETQYF. The CDR3 DNA follows: TGTGCCAGCACCAGAACGCTAGAGGCGGAGACCCAGTACTTC. This chain uses TRBV7-2 with TRBJ2-5; D not certain. The CDR3 loop spans 14 amino acids. Per germline, CDR1 SGHTA and CDR2 FQGNSA. The germline V and J ends were trimmed by 7 bases and 5 bases, with 17 bases remaining between them.

This chain links TRBV27 with TRBJ1-6; 7 bases align to TRBD1. The CDR3 runs 17 residues. Germline V gene data show CDR1 as MNHEY and CDR2 as SMNVEV (reference sequence). Trimming cost V 7 bases and J 4 bases; bases outside gene matches: 13. The CDR3 bases are TGTGCCAGCATCATCCGCCTTTTGGGACAGTATAATTCACCCCTCCACTTT. Translated, it gives CASIIRLLGQYNSPLHF.

This clonotype is a singleton in its sample. The V gene is TRBV7-3, the J gene TRBJ2-7; the match to TRBD2 covers 10 bases. V lost 2 bases, J lost 7 bases, and 8 bases stayed unmatched. The germline gives CDR1 SGHTA, CDR2 FQGTGA. CDR3 length: 15 amino acids. The CDR3, as DNA: TGTGCCAGCAGCTTAGGGGGACTAGCGAACAATGAGCAGTACTTC. Protein sequence: CASSLGGLANNEQYF.

This rearrangement joins TRBV7-3 to TRBJ2-6; perhaps TRBD2 as D (5 bases). Trimming shortened V by 5 bases and J by 2 bases, and 10 bases separated the two germline ends. Germline CDR1 reads SGHTA; CDR2 reads FQGTGA. This CDR3 is built from 15 residues. CDR3 DNA sequence: TGTGCCAGCAGCCCCGGAGGCCCTGGGGCCAACGTCCTGACTTTC. This codes for CASSPGGPGANVLTF. Using reference TRBV7-3 and TRBJ2-6 for the parts outside the CDR3, the full variable domain is GAGVSQTPSNKVTEKGKYVELRCDPISGHTALYWYRQSLGQGPEFLIYFQGTGAADDSGLPNDRFFAVRPEGSVSTLKIQRTERGDSAVYLCASSPGGPGANVLTFGAGSRLTVL.